Below, 30 T cell receptor beta chains from the same sample are listed, as sequenced in a study of blood T cell repertoires in COVID-19. Sequencing used immunoSEQ multiplex PCR; TCRdb keeps in-frame clones, though not all of them. The sample shows 180,000 or so clones, roughly 86% of them seen only once. The sample was peripheral blood. Source of these receptors: a man aged 35 to 55 who had recovered from COVID-19.

This clone was picked up one time. This chain uses TRBV29-1 with TRBJ2-3; TRBD1 matches at 8 bases. Germline assignment: CDR1 SQVTM and CDR2 ANQGSEA. The CDR3 runs to 15 residues. V gave up 6 bases and J gave up 4 bases; unmatched junction bases: 12. The CDR3, as DNA: TGCAGCGTGGGCAGGGTCAGGGGGCTGGCAGATACGCAGTATTTT. Protein: CSVGRVRGLADTQYF.

This clone occurred a few times. The J gene is TRBJ1-3, the V gene TRBV14; no clear D gene. This CDR3 is 13 amino acids long. The V gene's germline CDR1 is SGHDN and CDR2 FVKESK. V was cut by 1 base and J by 7 bases, with 8 bases left in between. This CDR3 reads CASSQGGPNTIYF. The CDR3 DNA is TGTGCCAGCAGCCAAGGAGGCCCCAACACCATATATTTT. Full variable domain (missing parts from reference TRBV14 and TRBJ1-3): EAGVTQFPSHSVIEKGQTVTLRCDPISGHDNLYWYRRVMGKEIKFLLHFVKESKQDESGMPNNRFLAERTGGTYSTLKVQPAELEDSGVYFCASSQGGPNTIYFGEGSWLTVV.

The chain uses TRBV18 and TRBJ2-1; 11 bases match TRBD2. The ends lost 0 bases at V and 9 bases at J; junction bases unmatched: 4. Germline V gene sequence: CDR1 KGHSH, CDR2 LQKENI. The CDR3 runs 15 residues. The CDR3 DNA reads as TGTGCCAGCTCACCACCAACTAGCGGGAGAGGTGAGCAGTTCTTC. Protein sequence: CASSPPTSGRGEQFF.

The gene calls are TRBV6-1 and TRBJ2-5; D unresolved. Germline loops: CDR1 MNHNS, CDR2 SASEGT. The V gene lost 1 base and the J gene lost 0 bases, with 12 bases spanning the gap. This CDR3 comprises 16 residues. CDR3 coding DNA: TGTGCCAGCAGTGAAGGGGCCCCCGAGTACCAAGAGACCCAGTACTTC. This codes for CASSEGAPEYQETQYF.

The CDR3 region is CASSLRTVYEQYF. The DNA for the CDR3 is TGTGCCAGCAGCTTAAGGACAGTCTACGAGCAGTACTTC. The V and J genes are TRBV7-2 and TRBJ2-7; D is possibly TRBD1 (6 bases). In germline, CDR1 is SGHTA, CDR2 FQGNSA. With 2 bases removed from V and 3 bases from J, the gap between germline ends came to 8 bases. The CDR3 contains 13 residues. Together with reference TRBV7-2 and TRBJ2-7, the CDR3 gives the full variable domain: GAGVSQSPSNKVTEKGKDVELRCDPISGHTALYWYRQSLGQGLEFLIYFQGNSAPDKSGLPSDRFSAERTGGSVSTLTIQRTQQEDSAVYLCASSLRTVYEQYFGPGTRLTVT.

V gene TRBV5-4 combines with J gene TRBJ2-7, with 10 bases fitting TRBD1. The germline V gene has CDR1 SGHNT and CDR2 YYREEE (reference sequence). The CDR3 runs to 16 residues. The junction had 8 bases not matched to a gene; V was cut back by 5 bases and J by 0 bases. Here the CDR3 reads CASSAERQGASYEQYF. CDR3 coding DNA: TGTGCCAGCAGTGCCGAGAGACAGGGGGCCTCCTACGAGCAGTACTTC.

V is TRBV2 and J is TRBJ1-2; 7 bases map to TRBD1. This CDR3 comprises 12 residues. The J segment lost 4 bases and the V segment lost 6 bases, leaving 2 bases of the junction unmatched. CDR1 and CDR2 (germline): SNHLY, FYNNEI. DNA of the CDR3: TGTGCCAGCAGGGGACAGCTCTATGGCTACACCTTC. Residues: CASRGQLYGYTF.

The V gene is TRBV28, the J gene TRBJ1-5, with 8 bases identical to TRBD1. The CDR3 contains 15 residues. The trim removed 5 bases at V and 3 bases at J, leaving 6 bases unmatched. Germline V gene sequence: CDR1 MDHEN, CDR2 SYDVKM. The CDR3 DNA reads as TGTGCCAGCAGTGATCAGGGGGCTCTCAATCAGCCCCAGCATTTT. Translation gives CASSDQGALNQPQHF.

V is TRBV6-5 and J is TRBJ2-3, with TRBD1 as a possible D gene (5 bases). The CDR3 has 14 amino acids. Germline CDR1 reads MNHEY; CDR2 reads SVGAGI. V was shortened by 8 bases and J by 2 bases, with 14 bases between the two germline ends. The CDR3 DNA reads TGTGCCAGCTGTTCCAGGGAAAACACAGATACGCAGTATTTT. This gives the protein CASCSRENTDTQYF.

On this clone itself: In the same sample, other DNA sequences code for this CDR3. The V call is TRBV3-1 (or the pseudogene TRBV3-2), the J call TRBJ1-6; 9 bases match TRBD1. The trim removed 6 bases at V and 7 bases at J, leaving 4 bases unmatched. Germline CDR1 reads LGHDT; CDR2 reads YNNKEL (reference sequence). This CDR3 contains 14 residues. CDR3: CASSLDRGNSPLHF. The DNA of the CDR3 is TGTGCCAGCAGTCTAGACAGGGGGAATTCACCCCTCCACTTT.

The chain combines TRBV3-1 (or the pseudogene TRBV3-2) with TRBJ1-2, with 10 bases aligning to TRBD1. Germline V CDR1 and CDR2: LGHDT, YNNKEL (reference sequence). The V segment lost 8 bases and the J segment 3 bases; nucleotides outside the gene matches: 9. CDR3 length equals 15 residues. The CDR3 nucleotides read TGTGCCAGCCGCCGAGGGGGACAGGGGCACTATGGCTACACCTTC. This sequence encodes CASRRGGQGHYGYTF.

The gene calls are TRBV6-5 and TRBJ2-7, with D perhaps TRBD2 (5 bases). The V gene's germline CDR1 is MNHEY and CDR2 SVGAGI. With 2 bases removed from V and 2 bases from J, the gap between germline ends came to 7 bases. The length of the CDR3 is 13 residues. The CDR3 DNA reads TGTGCCAGCAGTTACGACGGGACCTACGAGCAGTACTTC. Translating it yields CASSYDGTYEQYF.

The gene calls are TRBV12-3 or TRBV12-4 and TRBJ1-5; D not certain. V lost 5 bases and J 1 base, leaving 6 bases between the germline ends. The CDR3 is 13 amino acids. DNA for the CDR3: TGTGCCAGCAGTAGAGGAAGCAATCAGCCCCAGCATTTT. Translated, it gives CASSRGSNQPQHF.

The chain recombines TRBV15 with TRBJ2-1, with D perhaps matching TRBD1 (6 bases). CDR1 LNHNV and CDR2 YYDKDF come from the germline V gene (reference sequence). The CDR3 is 14 residues long. The V end lost 4 bases, the J end lost 0 bases, and 7 bases lay between the germline ends. CDR3 sequence reads: CATSTRGSYNEQFF. The CDR3 DNA is TGTGCCACCAGCACCAGGGGCTCCTACAATGAGCAGTTCTTC.

This clone has only one observation. V usage is TRBV5-6 and J usage is TRBJ1-4; D might be TRBD1 (6 bases). V was pared by 4 bases and J by 8 bases, with 15 bases between. Germline CDR1 reads SGHDT; CDR2 reads YYEEEE. CDR3 length: 14 residues. CDR3: CASSLTGELEKLFF. The CDR3 DNA is TGTGCCAGCAGCCTGACAGGAGAGTTGGAAAAACTGTTTTTT.

This sequence joins TRBV7-2 and TRBJ2-2; 8 bases are a match to TRBD2. CDR1 and CDR2 from the germline V gene are SGHTA and FQGNSA. The CDR3 runs to 15 residues. Germline trimming cut 1 base from V and 6 bases from J; bases unmatched to any gene: 4. The CDR3: CASSLGSGGPGELFF. In nucleotides, the CDR3 is TGTGCCAGCAGCTTAGGGAGCGGGGGCCCCGGGGAGCTGTTTTTT. The full variable domain, rest sourced from reference TRBV7-2 and TRBJ2-2, is GAGVSQSPSNKVTEKGKDVELRCDPISGHTALYWYRQSLGQGLEFLIYFQGNSAPDKSGLPSDRFSAERTGGSVSTLTIQRTQQEDSAVYLCASSLGSGGPGELFFGEGSRLTVL.

Only one count was recorded for this clone. The V gene is TRBV19, the J gene TRBJ2-1; D is ambiguous. This CDR3 comprises 12 residues. The V gene's germline CDR1 is LNHDA and CDR2 SQIVND (reference sequence). V was cut by 3 bases and J by 9 bases, with 9 bases left in between. The CDR3 sequence is CASSIYFGEQFF. In DNA, the CDR3 is TGTGCCAGTAGTATCTATTTTGGTGAGCAGTTCTTC.

This clone appeared a single time. The chain carries TRBV7-2 and TRBJ1-5; tentatively, D is TRBD1 (6 bases). The CDR3 spans 14 residues. The germline CDR1 and CDR2 sequences are SGHTA and FQGNSA. The ends were cut back, 1 base at V and 7 bases at J, with 11 bases in the middle. The CDR3 region has the DNA TGTGCCAGCAGCTTAGATGGCAGGGGACAGCCCCAGCATTTT. Protein product: CASSLDGRGQPQHF.

This chain links TRBV6-6 with TRBJ2-7, with 8 bases aligning to TRBD1. Unmatched junction bases numbered 8, after V lost 2 bases and J lost 5 bases. CDR1 and CDR2 (germline): MNHNY, SVGAGI (reference sequence). This CDR3 contains 15 residues. CDR3 bases: TGTGCCAGCAGTTACGAGGCAGGGGGCTTCAACGAGCAGTACTTC. Protein product: CASSYEAGGFNEQYF.

The rearrangement links TRBV13 to TRBJ2-2; TRBD1 might be the D (5 bases). CDR1 is PRHDT, CDR2 FYEKMQ, per germline (reference sequence). Trimming cost V 4 bases and J 8 bases, with 17 bases left between them. The CDR3 runs to 15 residues. The DNA for the CDR3 is TGTGCCAGCAGCTCCGACAGAGGACCCCTAGGGGAGCTGTTTTTT. Translated, it gives CASSSDRGPLGELFF.

The rearrangement links TRBV6-6 to TRBJ1-2; D perhaps matches TRBD1 (5 bases). V was pared by 5 bases and J by 5 bases, with 9 bases between. The CDR3 extends over 12 amino acids. Germline V lookup: CDR1 MNHNY, CDR2 SVGAGI (reference sequence). CDR3 coding DNA: TGTGCCAGCAGTCGGGAGGGGTATGGCTACACCTTC. Its protein product is CASSREGYGYTF.

The chain combines TRBV6-5 with TRBJ2-2; TRBD1 aligns across 8 bases. Germline CDR1 is MNHEY and CDR2 is SVGAGI. Unmatched junction bases numbered 4, after V lost 3 bases and J lost 1 base. The CDR3 length is 16 residues. DNA for the CDR3: TGTGCCAGCAGTTATAGGACAGGGCGGAACACCGGGGAGCTGTTTTTT. Protein sequence: CASSYRTGRNTGELFF.

The CDR3 here is CASSPQGVTGELFF. The CDR3 DNA sequence: TGTGCCAGCTCACCCCAGGGTGTCACCGGGGAGCTGTTTTTT. The J gene is TRBJ2-2, the V gene TRBV18, with D possibly being TRBD1 (5 bases). Germline V gene lookup returns CDR1 KGHSH and CDR2 LQKENI. Trimming took off 3 bases at V and 4 bases at J, with 9 bases between the two ends. The CDR3 consists of 14 residues.

A remark on this clone: This same CDR3 is encoded by further DNA sequences in the sample. Here the CDR3 DNA reads TGTGCCAGCAGCTTGGGACAGGGGGACTATGGCTACACCTTC. Translating it yields CASSLGQGDYGYTF. This sequence joins TRBV5-4 and TRBJ1-2, with TRBD1 identical over 9 bases. Trimming took 0 bases from V and 3 from J; bases not matched to a gene: 0. This CDR3 is 14 amino acids long. Germline CDR1 is SGHNT and CDR2 is YYREEE (reference sequence). Full variable domain (remainder filled in from reference TRBV5-4 and TRBJ1-2): ETGVTQSPTHLIKTRGQQVTLRCSSQSGHNTVSWYQQALGQGPQFIFQYYREEENGRGNFPPRFSGLQFPNYSSELNVNALELDDSALYLCASSLGQGDYGYTFGSGTRLTVV.

V is TRBV30 and J is TRBJ1-1; no definite D call. Germline V CDR1 and CDR2: GTSNPN, SVGIG (reference sequence). The CDR3 is made up of 13 amino acids. Trimming took off 2 bases at V and 1 base at J, with 8 bases between the two ends. DNA of the CDR3: TGTGCCTGGAGTTGGGGAGGGAACACTGAAGCTTTCTTT. It codes for CAWSWGGNTEAFF.

The CDR3 here is CASSESGTSGNEQFF. The CDR3 DNA is TGTGCCAGCAGCGAATCCGGGACTAGCGGGAATGAGCAGTTCTTC. The chain links TRBV6-4 to TRBJ2-1; 12 nucleotides align to TRBD2. Losses at the gene ends were 6 bases for V and 7 bases for J; bases not matched to a gene: 7. CDR3 length: 15 amino acids. The germline CDR1 and CDR2 sequences are MRHNA and SNTAGT.

The rearrangement links TRBV6-2 or TRBV6-3 to TRBJ2-3; possibly TRBD1 for D (6 bases). The V gene lost 5 bases and the J gene lost 0 bases, with 9 bases spanning the gap. The CDR3 covers 14 residues. The germline gives CDR1 MNHEY, CDR2 SVGEGT. For the CDR3, the DNA is TGTGCCAGCAGTCCGGGACACAGCACAGATACGCAGTATTTT. It is translated as CASSPGHSTDTQYF.

The chain has TRBV10-1 and TRBJ1-2, with a possible D match to TRBD1 (6 bases). Germline CDR1 WNHNN, CDR2 SYGVQD (reference sequence). This CDR3 contains 15 residues. V lost 3 bases, J lost 14 bases, and 25 bases lay in between. The chain's CDR3 is CASSDPRNRTDGLTF. CDR3 coding DNA: TGCGCCAGCAGTGACCCCAGAAATAGGACAGACGGGTTGACCTTC.

The CDR3 is CASSQTSGRESSYEQYF. The DNA of the CDR3 is TGTGCCAGCAGCCAGACTAGCGGGAGGGAAAGCTCCTACGAGCAGTACTTC. The J gene is TRBJ2-7, the V gene TRBV7-9, with TRBD2 identical over 14 bases. The trim removed 5 bases at V and 0 bases at J, leaving 6 bases unmatched. The germline gives CDR1 SEHNR, CDR2 FQNEAQ (reference sequence). The CDR3 is 17 residues long.

The chain carries TRBV28 and TRBJ2-4; TRBD1 agrees at 8 bases. With V trimmed by 6 bases and J by 3 bases, 7 bases remained unmatched. CDR3 length: 15 amino acids. CDR1 MDHEN and CDR2 SYDVKM come from the germline V gene. This CDR3 reads CASRTGTGGKNIQYF. Here the CDR3 DNA reads TGTGCCAGCAGAACCGGGACAGGAGGCAAAAACATTCAGTACTTC.